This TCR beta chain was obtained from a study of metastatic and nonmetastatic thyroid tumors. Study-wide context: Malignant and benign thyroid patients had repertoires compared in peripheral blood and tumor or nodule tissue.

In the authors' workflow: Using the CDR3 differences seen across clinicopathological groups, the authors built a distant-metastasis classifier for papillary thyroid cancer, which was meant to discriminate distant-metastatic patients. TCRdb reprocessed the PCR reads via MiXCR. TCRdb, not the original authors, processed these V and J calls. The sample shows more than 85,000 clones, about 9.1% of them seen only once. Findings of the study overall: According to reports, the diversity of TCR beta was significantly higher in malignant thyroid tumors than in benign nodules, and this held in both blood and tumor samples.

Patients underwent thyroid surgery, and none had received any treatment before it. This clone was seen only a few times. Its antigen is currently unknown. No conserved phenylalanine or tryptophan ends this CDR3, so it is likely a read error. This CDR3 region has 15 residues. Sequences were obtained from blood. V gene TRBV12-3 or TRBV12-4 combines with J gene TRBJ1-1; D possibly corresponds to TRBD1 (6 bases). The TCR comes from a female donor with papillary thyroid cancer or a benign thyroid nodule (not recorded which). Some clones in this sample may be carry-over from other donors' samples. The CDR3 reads CASILGGALNTEAFL. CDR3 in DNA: TGTGCCAGCATTTTAGGGGGGGCCCTGAACACTGAAGCTTTCCTT.